This T cell receptor beta chain was documented in a study of T-cell memory formation after mild COVID-19. Study-wide results and limits: Certain responding clones were present in pre-infection memory, suggesting participation of cross-reactive memory. Mainly in CM and EM were contracting CD4+ clones; CD8+ were in EMRA.

Constant-segment primers and 5'RACE yielded cDNA libraries for TCR alpha and TCR beta, each carrying sample barcodes and UMIs. One entry per CDR3 protein results from TCRdb running MiXCR on the 5' RACE reads. The table lists about 55,000 distinct CDR3 sequences, around 30% of them singletons. CDR3 length equals 12 residues. The V gene's germline CDR1 is SQVTM and CDR2 ANQGSEA. Trimming pared 4 bases from V and 5 bases from J, leaving 8 bases between. With regard to this clonotype: Its target is not known.

This TCR derives from a man younger than 30 who had mild COVID-19 (a few samples of this study predate the infection). Cell type and time point are not known. Input material: PBMCs or a T cell subset sorted from them (not recorded which). This sequence joins TRBV29-1 and TRBJ2-2; D might be TRBD1 or TRBD2, each matching 5 bases. The CDR3 here is CSVGGGTGELFF. CDR3 sequence (DNA): TGCAGCGTTGGTGGGGGAACCGGGGAGCTGTTTTTT.